Sequencing of this T cell receptor beta chain was carried out in a study of shared clonotypes between healthy human individuals. The CDR3 is 17 amino acids. V lost 3 bases, J lost 6 bases, and 10 bases stayed unmatched. Germline V CDR1 and CDR2: WNHNN, SYGVQD (reference sequence). Clones were read by immunoSEQ multiplex PCR, and TCRdb kept only the in-frame ones, dropping some. Found here are approximately 2,000,000 clones, 85% to 95% of them singletons; the top ten hold more than 0.35%. The J gene is TRBJ2-2, the V gene TRBV10-1; TRBD2 aligns across 10 bases. Sequencing used naive CD4+ T cells from PBMCs. The subset here: CD45RA+ positively selected. The clonotype originates from a man aged 18 to 29 in good health. Some clones in this sample may be carry-over from other donors' samples. CDR3 in DNA: TGCGCCAGCAGTGATCGGTCTAGCGGGAGTTTCTCCGGGGAGCTGTTTTTT. Its protein is CASSDRSSGSFSGELFF.